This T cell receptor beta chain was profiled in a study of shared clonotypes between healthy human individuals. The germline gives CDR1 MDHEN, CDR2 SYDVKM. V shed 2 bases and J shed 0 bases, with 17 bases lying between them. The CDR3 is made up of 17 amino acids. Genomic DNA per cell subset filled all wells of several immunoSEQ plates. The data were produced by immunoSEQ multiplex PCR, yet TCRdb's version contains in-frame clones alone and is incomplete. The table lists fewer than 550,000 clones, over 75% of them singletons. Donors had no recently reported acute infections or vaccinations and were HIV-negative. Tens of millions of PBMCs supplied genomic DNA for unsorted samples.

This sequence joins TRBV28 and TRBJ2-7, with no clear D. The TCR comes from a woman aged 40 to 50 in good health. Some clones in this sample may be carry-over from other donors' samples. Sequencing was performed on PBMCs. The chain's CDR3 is CASSLGHLNPLSYEQYF. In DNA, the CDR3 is TGTGCCAGCAGTTTAGGGCATTTAAACCCCCTCTCCTACGAGCAGTACTTC. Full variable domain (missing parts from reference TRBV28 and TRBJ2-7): DVKVTQSSRYLVKRTGEKVFLECVQDMDHENMFWYRQDPGLGLRLIYFSYDVKMKEKGDIPEGYSVSREKKERFSLILESASTNQTSMYLCASSLGHLNPLSYEQYFGPGTRLTVT.